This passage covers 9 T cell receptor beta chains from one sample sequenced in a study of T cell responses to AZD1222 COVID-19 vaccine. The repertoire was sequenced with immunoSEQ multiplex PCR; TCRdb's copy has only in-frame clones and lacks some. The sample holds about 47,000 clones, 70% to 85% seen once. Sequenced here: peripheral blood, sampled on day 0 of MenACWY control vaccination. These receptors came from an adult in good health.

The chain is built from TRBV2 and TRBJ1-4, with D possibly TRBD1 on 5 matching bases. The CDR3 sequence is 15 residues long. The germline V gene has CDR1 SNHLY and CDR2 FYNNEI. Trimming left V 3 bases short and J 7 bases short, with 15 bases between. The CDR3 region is CASSDGGGAREKLFF. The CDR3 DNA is TGTGCCAGCAGTGATGGGGGGGGAGCTCGTGAAAAACTGTTTTTT.

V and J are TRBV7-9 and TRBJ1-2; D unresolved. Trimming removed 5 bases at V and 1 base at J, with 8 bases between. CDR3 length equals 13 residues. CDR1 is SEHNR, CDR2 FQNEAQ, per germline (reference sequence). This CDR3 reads CASSPPVNYGYTF. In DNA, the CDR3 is TGTGCCAGCAGCCCACCGGTTAACTATGGCTACACCTTC.

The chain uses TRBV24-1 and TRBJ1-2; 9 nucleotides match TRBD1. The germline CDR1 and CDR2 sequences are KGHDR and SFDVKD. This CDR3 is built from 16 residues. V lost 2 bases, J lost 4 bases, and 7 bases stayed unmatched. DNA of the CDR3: TGTGCCACCAGTGATTCTTGGGACAGGGACCGCTATGGCTACACCTTC. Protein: CATSDSWDRDRYGYTF.

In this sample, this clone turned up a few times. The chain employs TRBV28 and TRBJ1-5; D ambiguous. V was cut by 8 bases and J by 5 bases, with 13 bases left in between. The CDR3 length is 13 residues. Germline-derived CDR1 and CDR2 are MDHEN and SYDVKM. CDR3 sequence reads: CASGSARHQPQHF. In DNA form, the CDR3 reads TGTGCCAGCGGCAGCGCGAGGCATCAGCCCCAGCATTTT.

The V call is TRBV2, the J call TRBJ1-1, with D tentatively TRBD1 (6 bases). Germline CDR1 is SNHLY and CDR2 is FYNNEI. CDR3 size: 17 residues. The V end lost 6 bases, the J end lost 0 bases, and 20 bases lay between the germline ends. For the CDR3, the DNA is TGTGCCAGCAGATTAGGGGGGAGAGTTCGTATGAACACTGAAGCTTTCTTT. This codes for CASRLGGRVRMNTEAFF. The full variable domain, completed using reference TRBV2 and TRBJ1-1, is EPEVTQTPSHQVTQMGQEVILRCVPISNHLYFYWYRQILGQKVEFLVSFYNNEISEKSEIFDDQFSVERPDGSNFTLKIRSTKLEDSAMYFCASRLGGRVRMNTEAFFGQGTRLTVV.

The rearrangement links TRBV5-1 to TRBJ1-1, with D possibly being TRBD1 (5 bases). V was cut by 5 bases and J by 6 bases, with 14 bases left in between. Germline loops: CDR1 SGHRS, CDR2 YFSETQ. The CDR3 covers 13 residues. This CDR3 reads CASRLGDVAEAFF. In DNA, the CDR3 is TGCGCCAGCAGACTGGGGGACGTCGCTGAAGCTTTCTTT.

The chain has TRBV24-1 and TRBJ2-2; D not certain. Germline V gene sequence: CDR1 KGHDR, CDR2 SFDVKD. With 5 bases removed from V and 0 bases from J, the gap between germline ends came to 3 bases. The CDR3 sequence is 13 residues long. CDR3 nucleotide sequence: TGTGCCACCAGTGTCTCGAACACCGGGGAGCTGTTTTTT. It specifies CATSVSNTGELFF.

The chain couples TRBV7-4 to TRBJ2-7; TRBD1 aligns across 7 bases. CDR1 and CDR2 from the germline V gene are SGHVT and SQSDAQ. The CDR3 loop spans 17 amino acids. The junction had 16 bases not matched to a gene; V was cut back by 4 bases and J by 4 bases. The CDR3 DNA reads TGTGCCAGCAGCTCCCTATGGCGGCAGGGGGACCCGTACGAGCAGTACTTC. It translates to CASSSLWRQGDPYEQYF.

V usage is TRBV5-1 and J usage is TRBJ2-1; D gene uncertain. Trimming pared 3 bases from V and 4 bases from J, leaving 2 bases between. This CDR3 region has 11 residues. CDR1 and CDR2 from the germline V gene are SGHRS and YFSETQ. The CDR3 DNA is TGCGCCAGCAGCTCGTACAATGAGCAGTTCTTC. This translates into CASSSYNEQFF. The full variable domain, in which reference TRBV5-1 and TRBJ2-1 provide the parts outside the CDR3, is KAGVTQTPRYLIKTRGQQVTLSCSPISGHRSVSWYQQTPGQGLQFLFEYFSETQRNKGNFPGRFSGRQFSNSRSEMNVSTLELGDSALYLCASSSYNEQFFGPGTRLTVL.